These 20 T cell receptor beta chains originate from one sample sequenced in a study of vaccination effects on CD4 cells after COVID-19. The assay was immunoSEQ multiplex PCR, and TCRdb's table has in-frame clones only and misses some. The sample includes about 61,000 clones, less than 80% of them seen just once. With the ViraFEST assay, the study expanded antigen-specific CD4+ T cells using viral peptide pools, then sequenced them. The authors isolated CD4+ T cells after 10 days of culture. Participants were given two doses of BNT162b2 or mRNA-1273 vaccine. These receptors have no identified antigens. Sequences were derived from CD4+ T cells from PBMCs cultured with HCoV-229E spike peptides, sampled after COVID-19 vaccination. All receptors come from a human donor who received a COVID-19 vaccine.

The chain employs TRBV19 and TRBJ2-4; TRBD1 matches at 8 bases. Germline V gene lookup returns CDR1 LNHDA and CDR2 SQIVND (reference sequence). Unmatched junction bases numbered 8, after V lost 5 bases and J lost 8 bases. The length of the CDR3 is 14 residues. The CDR3 sequence is CASSPAGQVDIQYF. CDR3 sequence (DNA): TGTGCCAGTAGTCCCGCGGGACAGGTAGACATTCAGTACTTC.

The rearrangement links TRBV10-2 to TRBJ2-3; D not certain. The CDR3 is 14 residues long. Trimming removed 0 bases at V and 1 base at J, with 5 bases between. CDR1 and CDR2 from the germline V gene are WSHSY and SAAADI. This chain's CDR3 is CASSESGRTDTQYF. The CDR3 bases are TGCGCCAGCAGTGAGTCGGGTCGCACAGATACGCAGTATTTT.

This chain uses TRBV29-1 with TRBJ1-2; tentative D call: TRBD1 (6 bases). Per germline, CDR1 SQVTM and CDR2 ANQGSEA. The germline V and J ends were trimmed by 0 bases and 6 bases, with 8 bases remaining between them. This CDR3 has 12 amino acids. CDR3 in DNA: TGCAGCGTTGAAGACCACAGGGATGGCTACACCTTC. This translates into CSVEDHRDGYTF.

This chain uses TRBV19 with TRBJ2-4; possibly TRBD1 for D (6 bases). The ends were cut back, 4 bases at V and 2 bases at J, with 12 bases in the middle. Germline V gene lookup returns CDR1 LNHDA and CDR2 SQIVND (reference sequence). The CDR3 totals 15 residues. DNA for the CDR3: TGTGCCAGTAGTAAGGCAGGGGTGACCAAAAACATTCAGTACTTC. Residues: CASSKAGVTKNIQYF.

The chain combines TRBV5-1 with TRBJ1-1; maybe TRBD1 (5 bases). Germline V gene lookup returns CDR1 SGHRS and CDR2 YFSETQ. The V and J ends lost 2 bases and 7 bases respectively, with 12 bases between them. This CDR3 is 13 amino acids long. Written as DNA, the CDR3 is TGCGCCAGCAGCTTTGGGGGACCCGGTGAAGCTTTCTTT. Translation gives CASSFGGPGEAFF.

The chain combines TRBV5-4 with TRBJ2-1; 10 bases align to TRBD1. The trim removed 6 bases at V and 7 bases at J, leaving 7 bases unmatched. Per germline, CDR1 SGHNT and CDR2 YYREEE (reference sequence). CDR3 size: 14 residues. CDR3 nucleotides: TGTGCCAGCATTCCGGGACAGGGGTTTAATGAGCAGTTCTTC. Its translation is CASIPGQGFNEQFF.

This clone occurred a few times. The gene calls are TRBV18 and TRBJ2-3; D is unresolved. In germline, CDR1 is KGHSH, CDR2 LQKENI. This CDR3 comprises 13 residues. Deletions cut 3 bases from V and 3 bases from J, with 7 bases between. In nucleotides, the CDR3 is TGTGCCAGCTCACCTAGCCTTACAGATACGCAGTATTTT. Its protein is CASSPSLTDTQYF.

The V call is TRBV18, the J call TRBJ1-2, with 7 bases lining up with TRBD1. This CDR3 is built from 14 residues. V dropped 3 bases and J dropped 4; count of bases not matched to a gene: 5. The germline gives CDR1 KGHSH, CDR2 LQKENI. The CDR3 sequence: CASSPTGRSYGYTF. The DNA of the CDR3 is TGTGCCAGCTCACCGACAGGGAGATCCTATGGCTACACCTTC.

The chain employs TRBV18 and TRBJ2-3, with 13 positions matching TRBD2. The CDR3 loop spans 15 amino acids. Looked up from germline, CDR1 is KGHSH and CDR2 is LQKENI. The J segment lost 4 bases and the V segment lost 2 bases, leaving 0 bases of the junction unmatched. CDR3 amino acids: CASSPTSGGADTQYF. Written as DNA, the CDR3 is TGTGCCAGCTCACCAACTAGCGGGGGGGCAGATACGCAGTATTTT.

The chain employs TRBV5-1 and TRBJ1-3; D is ambiguous. The length of the CDR3 is 14 residues. V was trimmed by 4 bases and J by 4 bases, leaving 12 bases between them. From germline, CDR1 is SGHRS and CDR2 YFSETQ. CDR3 in DNA: TGCGCCAGCAGCCCCGTGTCCGGCGGAAACACCATATATTTT. Translated: CASSPVSGGNTIYF. Full variable domain (missing parts from reference TRBV5-1 and TRBJ1-3): KAGVTQTPRYLIKTRGQQVTLSCSPISGHRSVSWYQQTPGQGLQFLFEYFSETQRNKGNFPGRFSGRQFSNSRSEMNVSTLELGDSALYLCASSPVSGGNTIYFGEGSWLTVV.

The chain joins TRBV19 to TRBJ1-2; possibly TRBD1 for D (6 bases). V dropped 8 bases and J dropped 6 bases, with 16 bases sitting between them. Germline loops: CDR1 LNHDA, CDR2 SQIVND (reference sequence). The CDR3 runs to 13 residues. CDR3 amino acids: CASGRTARDGYTF. DNA for the CDR3: TGTGCCAGTGGCCGGACAGCGAGGGATGGCTACACCTTC.

The chain couples TRBV7-8 to TRBJ2-3, with 10 bases fitting TRBD2. Germline CDR1 reads SGHVS; CDR2 reads FQNEAQ. The CDR3 is made up of 18 amino acids. Trimming removed 7 bases from V and 3 bases from J; junction bases left unmatched: 16. CDR3 amino acids: CASIPIGTSVFGTDTQYF. The DNA of the CDR3 is TGTGCCAGCATACCGATAGGGACTAGCGTCTTTGGTACAGATACGCAGTATTTT.

The DNA of the CDR3 is TGTGCCAGCAGCCCGCTTCGGGGGCCGGCCGGGGAGCTGTTTTTT. Protein sequence: CASSPLRGPAGELFF. V gene TRBV11-2 combines with J gene TRBJ2-2; the D gene could be TRBD1 or TRBD2 (6 bases each). From germline, CDR1 is SGHAT and CDR2 FQNNGV. Trimming left V 5 bases short and J 6 bases short, with 16 bases between. There are 15 residues in the CDR3. The whole variable domain, remainder taken from reference TRBV11-2 and TRBJ2-2, is EAGVAQSPRYKIIEKRQSVAFWCNPISGHATLYWYQQILGQGPKLLIQFQNNGVVDDSQLPKDRFSAERLKGVDSTLKIQPAKLEDSAVYLCASSPLRGPAGELFFGEGSRLTVL.

The chain joins TRBV2 to TRBJ2-5; 7 bases fit TRBD1. J was trimmed by 5 bases and V by 7 bases; bases with no gene match: 13. Germline CDR1 reads SNHLY; CDR2 reads FYNNEI. This CDR3 is 15 amino acids long. CDR3 coding DNA: TGTGCCAGCACTTGGACAGGCACTAGATTTGAGACCCAGTACTTC. Protein sequence: CASTWTGTRFETQYF.

This clone was detected only a few times. The rearrangement uses TRBV9 and TRBJ2-2, with no clear D. Germline-derived CDR1 and CDR2 are SGDLS and YYNGEE. Trimming took off 5 bases at V and 9 bases at J, with 14 bases between the two ends. This CDR3 is 13 amino acids long. The DNA of the CDR3 is TGTGCCAGCAGTGTTGCTATCGCCCGGGAGCTGTTTTTT. Its protein is CASSVAIARELFF.

In its sample, this clone was seen a few times. The gene calls are TRBV18 and TRBJ2-2, with D unresolved. With 4 bases removed from V and 4 bases from J, the gap between germline ends came to 22 bases. Germline V gene sequence: CDR1 KGHSH, CDR2 LQKENI. This CDR3 region has 18 residues. In DNA form, the CDR3 reads TGTGCCAGCTCACGTACGGCTACCTCTCTTATCAGCACCGGGGAGCTGTTTTTT. Protein product: CASSRTATSLISTGELFF.

This chain links TRBV7-8 with TRBJ1-5; D gene ambiguous. Germline CDR1 reads SGHVS; CDR2 reads FQNEAQ. This CDR3 has 14 residues. The V end was cut by 2 bases, the J end by 3 bases, with 8 bases between. CDR3 residues: CASSLTDFNQPQHF. CDR3 bases: TGTGCCAGCAGCTTAACAGACTTCAATCAGCCCCAGCATTTT.

This clone was detected a few times. The chain has TRBV12-3 or TRBV12-4 and TRBJ2-2, with D tentatively TRBD2 (5 bases). The ends were cut back, 6 bases at V and 4 bases at J, with 9 bases in the middle. The CDR3 covers 13 residues. DNA for the CDR3: TGTGCCAGCAGCCTAGCTGGCACCGGGGAGCTGTTTTTT. Translated, it gives CASSLAGTGELFF.

The chain uses TRBV7-9 and TRBJ2-1, with D possibly being TRBD1 (6 bases). This CDR3 spans 16 amino acids. Trimming took 5 bases from V and 2 from J, leaving 16 bases between them. Germline CDR1 is SEHNR and CDR2 is FQNEAQ (reference sequence). CDR3 in DNA: TGTGCCAGCAGCCCACTTGGGGGCCGGACCTACAATGAGCAGTTCTTC. Its protein is CASSPLGGRTYNEQFF.

V usage is TRBV5-1 and J usage is TRBJ2-3; D is tentatively TRBD1 or TRBD2 (5 bases each). Trimming stripped 5 bases from V and 4 bases from J, with 14 bases between. In germline, CDR1 is SGHRS, CDR2 YFSETQ. The CDR3 consists of 14 residues. CDR3 nucleotides: TGCGCCAGCAGTTTGAGGGGTTTGTCAGATACGCAGTATTTT. It encodes CASSLRGLSDTQYF.